These 29 T cell receptor beta chains were sequenced from one sample in a study of cytomegalovirus exposure and HLA in healthy donors. PCR amplification relied on 60 Vbeta primers (plus 13 Jbeta primers). Assay used: immunoSEQ multiplex PCR; TCRdb lists only in-frame clones, some missing. The sample lists approximately 130,000 clones, roughly 89% occurring once. What was sequenced was PBMCs. The receptors were sampled from a woman in her 30s in good health and CMV-seronegative.

The chain employs TRBV25-1 and TRBJ1-2; TRBD1 might be the D (6 bases). This CDR3 spans 15 amino acids. V dropped 4 bases and J dropped 5 bases, with 17 bases sitting between them. CDR1 MGHDK and CDR2 SYGVNS come from the germline V gene. CDR3 nucleotides: TGTGCCAGCAGTGGCCCCATAGGGGGACAATATGGCTACACCTTC. It translates to CASSGPIGGQYGYTF.

CDR3 residues: CASSPASSGNTIYF. CDR3 bases: TGTGCCAGCTCACCAGCCAGCTCTGGAAACACCATATATTTT. The chain recombines TRBV18 with TRBJ1-3; D is uncertain. Per germline, CDR1 KGHSH and CDR2 LQKENI. V gave up 2 bases and J gave up 0 bases, with 5 bases separating them. The CDR3 is made up of 14 amino acids.

The chain recombines TRBV4-3 with TRBJ2-3; 9 bases fit TRBD2. Per the germline V gene, CDR1 is LGHNA and CDR2 is YSLEER. Losses at the gene ends were 0 bases for V and 4 bases for J; bases not matched to a gene: 8. The CDR3 runs to 17 residues. CDR3 bases: TGCGCCAGCAGCCAAGACGGGCCTAGCGGGGCGGCAGATACGCAGTATTTT. It specifies CASSQDGPSGAADTQYF.

The V gene is TRBV6-1, the J gene TRBJ1-3; D might be TRBD1 (6 bases). The CDR3 sequence is 14 residues long. Looked up from germline, CDR1 is MNHNS and CDR2 is SASEGT. V lost 6 bases and J lost 1, with 10 bases in between. CDR3 loop: CASRGQGSGNTIYF. The CDR3 nucleotides are TGTGCCAGCAGGGGCCAGGGGTCTGGAAACACCATATATTTT.

On this clone itself: Germline is not matched at one junction end, which may reflect a read error. This same CDR3 is encoded by further DNA sequences in the sample. CDR3 residues: CASSQDRPGRQNTEAFF. CDR3 DNA: TGTGCCAGCAGCCAGGACCGCCCAGGGAGGCAGAACACTGAAGCTTTCTTC. The chain is built from TRBV14 and TRBJ1-1, with D possibly matching TRBD1 (5 bases). Germline-derived CDR1 and CDR2 are SGHDN and FVKESK. CDR3 length: 17 amino acids.

Regarding this clone: Other DNA sequences in the same sample also yield this CDR3. This chain joins TRBV4-3 and TRBJ1-1; tentatively, D is TRBD1 (6 bases). The germline CDR1 and CDR2 sequences are LGHNA and YSLEER. The CDR3 covers 14 residues. V was trimmed by 0 bases and J by 2 bases, leaving 7 bases between them. DNA for the CDR3: TGCGCCAGCAGCCAAGACAGGGGAAACACTGAAGCTTTCTTT. Residues: CASSQDRGNTEAFF.

The rearrangement joins TRBV9 to TRBJ1-6, with D unresolved. The CDR3 spans 15 residues. Per the germline V gene, CDR1 is SGDLS and CDR2 is YYNGEE. The V end lost 0 bases, the J end lost 6 bases, and 10 bases lay between the germline ends. The CDR3 reads CASSVDSYSNSPLHF. The DNA for the CDR3 is TGTGCCAGCAGCGTAGACAGCTATAGTAATTCACCCCTCCACTTT.

V and J are TRBV6-6 and TRBJ1-1, with 8 bases aligning to TRBD1. Germline values: CDR1 MNHNY, CDR2 SVGAGI (reference sequence). There are 15 residues in the CDR3. The V segment lost 4 bases and the J segment 1 base; nucleotides outside the gene matches: 5. The CDR3 nucleotides read TGTGCCAGCAGTTTCACGACAGGGGCGAACACTGAAGCTTTCTTT. This codes for CASSFTTGANTEAFF.

The CDR3 loop reads CASSFQGAREHLHF. CDR3 nucleotide sequence: TGTGCCAGCAGCTTTCAGGGGGCGCGGGAGCACCTCCACTTT. The J gene is TRBJ1-6, the V gene TRBV7-2, with 8 bases aligning to TRBD1. J gave up 15 bases and V 3 bases, and 10 bases lay outside the gene matches. The CDR3 length is 14 residues. Per the germline V gene, CDR1 is SGHTA and CDR2 is FQGNSA.

This sequence joins TRBV5-8 and TRBJ1-2, with D unresolved. The CDR3 is made up of 13 amino acids. V was trimmed by 6 bases and J by 8 bases, leaving 17 bases between them. Germline values: CDR1 SGHTS, CDR2 YDEGEE. In nucleotides, the CDR3 is TGTGCCAGCATCCAAGTCAGGCAAACCGGCTACACCTTC. Translating it yields CASIQVRQTGYTF.

This sequence joins TRBV28 and TRBJ1-1; D call uncertain. V shed 4 bases and J shed 10 bases, with 7 bases lying between them. Germline V gene lookup returns CDR1 MDHEN and CDR2 SYDVKM. This CDR3 contains 10 residues. The CDR3 is CASSSGRAFF. DNA of the CDR3: TGTGCCAGCAGTTCGGGTCGAGCTTTCTTT. The whole variable domain, remainder taken from reference TRBV28 and TRBJ1-1, is DVKVTQSSRYLVKRTGEKVFLECVQDMDHENMFWYRQDPGLGLRLIYFSYDVKMKEKGDIPEGYSVSREKKERFSLILESASTNQTSMYLCASSSGRAFFGQGTRLTVV.

This sequence joins TRBV7-9 and TRBJ2-1; TRBD1 matches at 7 bases. The germline gives CDR1 SEHNR, CDR2 FQNEAQ (reference sequence). After removal of 5 bases from V and 4 bases from J, the junction contained 8 bases not matched to a gene. The CDR3 extends over 15 amino acids. The CDR3 coding sequence is TGTGCCAGCAGCCCAGAAGGGACAGCATACAATGAGCAGTTCTTC. Translation: CASSPEGTAYNEQFF.

The chain links TRBV7-9 to TRBJ2-1, with a tentative D call TRBD2 (7 bases). Trimming left V 6 bases short and J 4 bases short, with 25 bases between. In germline, CDR1 is SEHNR, CDR2 FQNEAQ (reference sequence). CDR3 length equals 18 residues. CDR3 residues: CASSLPVVGGPLYNEQFF. In DNA, the CDR3 is TGTGCCAGCAGTCTCCCAGTAGTCGGGGGGCCCCTATACAATGAGCAGTTCTTC.

V is TRBV27 and J is TRBJ2-1; no clear D. Between the trimmed V and J ends, which lost 4 bases and 8 bases, there was a span of 12 bases. This CDR3 region has 13 residues. From germline, CDR1 is MNHEY and CDR2 SMNVEV (reference sequence). CDR3 nucleotide sequence: TGTGCCAGCAGTTCCCAACGGTACGATGAGCAGTTCTTC. This codes for CASSSQRYDEQFF.

This clone was seen only once. Here the CDR3 reads CASSIGGSSYEQYF. DNA of the CDR3: TGTGCCAGCAGTATAGGGGGATCCTCCTACGAGCAGTACTTC. The V and J genes are TRBV11-1 and TRBJ2-7; possible D gene TRBD1, 6 bases. The V end was cut by 6 bases, the J end by 0 bases, with 12 bases between. The CDR3 is made up of 14 amino acids. Germline V CDR1 and CDR2: SGHAT, FQDESV (reference sequence).

The rearrangement joins TRBV28 to TRBJ2-1; D uncertain. The CDR3 is made up of 14 amino acids. Per germline, CDR1 MDHEN and CDR2 SYDVKM. Trimming took off 2 bases at V and 1 base at J, with 6 bases between the two ends. The chain's CDR3 is CASSLQISYNEQFF. CDR3 sequence (DNA): TGTGCCAGCAGTTTACAGATTTCCTACAATGAGCAGTTCTTC.

This rearrangement joins TRBV18 to TRBJ1-1; D gene uncertain. The germline V and J ends were trimmed by 6 bases and 3 bases, with 17 bases remaining between them. This CDR3 region has 15 residues. Germline-derived CDR1 and CDR2 are KGHSH and LQKENI. Written as DNA, the CDR3 is TGTGCCAGCTCTCCCAGACTCGGGGAGGACACTGAAGCTTTCTTT. Amino acid sequence: CASSPRLGEDTEAFF.

V usage is TRBV2 and J usage is TRBJ2-1; 10 positions agree with TRBD2. This CDR3 comprises 16 residues. Germline-derived CDR1 and CDR2 are SNHLY and FYNNEI. V was clipped by 3 bases and J by 4 bases; unmatched bases: 6. CDR3 protein: CASSDWTSGLYNEQFF. In DNA, the CDR3 is TGTGCCAGCAGTGATTGGACTAGCGGCCTTTACAATGAGCAGTTCTTC.

J is TRBJ1-5 and V is TRBV19; perhaps TRBD1 as D (5 bases). From germline, CDR1 is LNHDA and CDR2 SQIVND (reference sequence). The V end lost 6 bases, the J end lost 4 bases, and 10 bases lay between the germline ends. This CDR3 has 13 amino acids. The DNA for the CDR3 is TGTGCCAGTAGAGCGGGGACGAATCAGCCCCAGCATTTT. Protein sequence: CASRAGTNQPQHF.

J is TRBJ1-1 and V is TRBV5-5; maybe TRBD1 (6 bases). Germline values: CDR1 SGHKS, CDR2 YYEKEE (reference sequence). CDR3 length: 15 residues. V was cut by 4 bases and J by 0 bases, with 13 bases left in between. The CDR3 coding sequence is TGTGCCAGCAGCGGGGGGGCAGCCTTGAACACTGAAGCTTTCTTT. Its protein product is CASSGGAALNTEAFF.

The rearrangement uses TRBV19 and TRBJ2-7; 7 bases align to TRBD1. The CDR3 is 13 residues long. The junction had 5 bases not matched to a gene; V was cut back by 5 bases and J by 4 bases. Germline CDR1 is LNHDA and CDR2 is SQIVND (reference sequence). CDR3 amino acids: CASSVSGGYEQYF. As DNA, the CDR3 is TGTGCCAGTAGTGTTTCAGGGGGATACGAGCAGTACTTC.

J is TRBJ2-3 and V is TRBV25-1; D is unclear. Deletions cut 11 bases from V and 2 bases from J, with 14 bases between. The CDR3 has 13 residues. Germline values: CDR1 MGHDK, CDR2 SYGVNS. The CDR3 here is CASRHLVTDTQYF. CDR3 coding DNA: TGTGCCTCCAGGCATTTAGTCACAGATACGCAGTATTTT.

The rearrangement uses TRBV6-5 and TRBJ1-3, with D unresolved. The V end was cut by 0 bases, the J end by 3 bases, with 3 bases between. The CDR3 length is 13 residues. Looked up from germline, CDR1 is MNHEY and CDR2 is SVGAGI. CDR3 in amino acids: CASSYSRGNTIYF. The CDR3 DNA sequence: TGTGCCAGCAGTTACTCTCGTGGAAACACCATATATTTT.

The CDR3: CASSPGGLPSPYEQYF. The CDR3 coding sequence is TGTGCCAGCAGTCCCGGCGGGCTCCCGAGCCCCTACGAGCAGTACTTC. The V call is TRBV28, the J call TRBJ2-7; a weak D match, TRBD2 (5 bases). Germline V gene lookup returns CDR1 MDHEN and CDR2 SYDVKM. V lost 5 bases and J 2 bases, leaving 19 bases between the germline ends. CDR3 size: 16 residues. Drawing the rest from reference TRBV28 and TRBJ2-7, the complete variable domain is DVKVTQSSRYLVKRTGEKVFLECVQDMDHENMFWYRQDPGLGLRLIYFSYDVKMKEKGDIPEGYSVSREKKERFSLILESASTNQTSMYLCASSPGGLPSPYEQYFGPGTRLTVT.

This sequence joins TRBV6-1 and TRBJ2-7; 7 positions match TRBD1. Looked up from germline, CDR1 is MNHNS and CDR2 is SASEGT. The CDR3 covers 14 residues. The junction had 8 bases not matched to a gene; V was cut back by 6 bases and J by 3 bases. As DNA, the CDR3 is TGTGCCAGCAGGTCGTTAGGACAGGTCTACGAGCAGTACTTC. This translates into CASRSLGQVYEQYF.

The CDR3 reads CAISERTGGTEAFF. The CDR3 region has the DNA TGTGCCATCAGTGAGAGGACAGGGGGCACTGAAGCTTTCTTT. This chain links TRBV10-3 with TRBJ1-1; 10 positions match TRBD1. The CDR3 contains 14 residues. Germline CDR1 ENHRY, CDR2 SYGVKD. The V and J ends lost 2 bases and 4 bases, in that order; junction bases with no gene match: 1.

This clone was seen only a few times. This chain links TRBV6-5 with TRBJ1-6; D is ambiguous. The CDR3 has 13 residues. CDR1 MNHEY and CDR2 SVGAGI come from the germline V gene. V lost 5 bases, J lost 8 bases, and 10 bases lay in between. In DNA, the CDR3 is TGTGCCAGCAGTCCGCGGTTGGATTCACCCCTCCACTTT. Residues: CASSPRLDSPLHF.

There are a few counts of this clone. The V and J genes are TRBV2 and TRBJ1-1, with a weak D call TRBD1 (6 bases). With 1 base removed from V and 5 bases from J, the gap between germline ends came to 14 bases. CDR3 length: 15 residues. The germline gives CDR1 SNHLY, CDR2 FYNNEI. In DNA form, the CDR3 reads TGTGCCAGCAGTGAAGGGTCAGGGGCAGGGACTGAAGCTTTCTTT. It specifies CASSEGSGAGTEAFF.

This chain uses TRBV7-2 with TRBJ1-1; 7 nucleotides agree with TRBD1. CDR1 and CDR2 (germline): SGHTA, FQGNSA. Trimming took 6 bases from V and 0 from J; bases not matched to a gene: 7. The CDR3 length is 15 residues. CDR3 DNA sequence: TGTGCCAGCAGAACGAAGACAGGGTTGAACACTGAAGCTTTCTTT. The encoded protein is CASRTKTGLNTEAFF. Combining the CDR3 with reference TRBV7-2 and TRBJ1-1 gives the whole variable domain GAGVSQSPSNKVTEKGKDVELRCDPISGHTALYWYRQSLGQGLEFLIYFQGNSAPDKSGLPSDRFSAERTGGSVSTLTIQRTQQEDSAVYLCASRTKTGLNTEAFFGQGTRLTVV.